The rows below give T cell receptor beta chains drawn from one sample of a study of CD8 T cells in Susac syndrome. TCRdb used MiXCR to reprocess the immunoSEQ multiplex PCR reads, holding one entry per CDR3 protein. The sample consists of about 180,000 distinct CDR3 sequences, around 94% of them appearing once. The specimen was CD4+ T cells from PBMCs. The source of these receptors is a human donor with Susac syndrome. Each CDR3 is given with its conserved first and last residue. The D gene is left open where the match is weak. Clone size, where shown, is once, few, many, or a class for clones that have expanded.

CDR3 protein	CDR3 DNA	J gene	V gene	D gene	clone size
CSVVAGANYGYTF	TGCAGCGTTGTCGCGGGGGCCAACTATGGCTACACCTTC	TRBJ1-2	TRBV29-1	.	.
CATSGAGGGGQETQYF	TGTGCCACCAGCGGGGCCGGCGGGGGGGGACAAGAGACCCAGTACTTC	TRBJ2-5	TRBV15	TRBD2	.
CASRDRGRGEQFF	TGTGCCAGCCGGGACAGGGGACGGGGTGAGCAGTTCTTC	TRBJ2-1	TRBV11-2	TRBD1	.
CASSLVPARETQYF	TGCGCCAGCAGCCTGGTACCTGCTCGAGAGACCCAGTACTTC	TRBJ2-5	TRBV5-1	.	.
CSAGGGRDSSTDTQYF	TGCAGCGCTGGGGGGGGCCGCGATTCAAGCACAGATACGCAGTATTTT	TRBJ2-3	TRBV29-1	.	.
CASSVGGGLYGYTF	TGTGCCAGCAGCGTAGGTGGGGGCCTGTATGGCTACACCTTC	TRBJ1-2	TRBV9	.	.
CASSSQPGMSSYEQYF	TGTGCCAGCAGCTCTCAGCCCGGGATGAGCTCCTACGAGCAGTACTTC	TRBJ2-7	TRBV7-6	.	.
CASSPEGGRGGQDTQYF	TGTGCCAGCAGCCCCGAGGGTGGAAGGGGGGGCCAAGATACGCAGTATTTT	TRBJ2-3	TRBV7-9	.	.
CASTPDRGAYNEQFF	TGTGCCAGCACCCCCGACAGGGGGGCCTACAATGAGCAGTTCTTC	TRBJ2-1	TRBV7-9	TRBD1	.
CASKGLLGGNEQFF	TGTGCCAGCAAAGGACTCCTAGGAGGGAATGAGCAGTTCTTC	TRBJ2-1	TRBV11-2	.	.
CASSSARDRAEAFF	TGTGCCAGCAGTTCTGCCCGGGACCGAGCTGAAGCTTTCTTT	TRBJ1-1	TRBV6-5	.	.
CASSLNRGNEQFF	TGTGCCAGCAGCTTAAACAGGGGCAATGAGCAGTTCTTC	TRBJ2-1	TRBV5-6	TRBD1	once
CASSLPRYAAGSQYF	TGTGCCAGCAGTTTACCCAGATATGCGGCAGGGTCCCAGTACTTC	TRBJ2-5	TRBV12-3/TRBV12-4	.	.
CASSLTSGLGLQTQYF	TGTGCCAGCAGCTTAACATCGGGACTAGGACTGCAGACCCAGTACTTC	TRBJ2-5	TRBV7-8	TRBD2	.
CASAPDRGYTDTQYF	TGTGCCAGCGCACCGGACAGGGGCTACACAGATACGCAGTATTTT	TRBJ2-3	TRBV5-4	TRBD1	.
CASSDEVNTEAFF	TGTGCCAGCAGTGACGAGGTGAACACTGAAGCTTTCTTT	TRBJ1-1	TRBV2	.	.
CASRTGQGYGYTF	TGTGCCAGCAGGACTGGACAAGGCTATGGCTACACCTTC	TRBJ1-2	TRBV6-2/TRBV6-3	.	once
CASSAQEGYTQYF	TGTGCCAGCAGTGCCCAAGAAGGATATACGCAGTATTTT	TRBJ2-3	TRBV2	.	.
CASSASGSRKRDTQYF	TGTGCCAGCAGCGCTAGCGGGTCCCGCAAGCGAGATACGCAGTATTTT	TRBJ2-3	TRBV9	TRBD2	.
CAWSGDSYQETQYF	TGTGCCTGGAGTGGGGACAGTTACCAAGAGACCCAGTACTTC	TRBJ2-5	TRBV30	TRBD1	.
CASSTRQGPPSGANVLTF	TGCGCCAGCAGCACACGACAGGGTCCACCCTCTGGGGCCAACGTCCTGACTTTC	TRBJ2-6	TRBV4-1	TRBD1	once
CASSRDGTGVSYEQYF	TGTGCCAGCAGTCGTGACGGGACAGGGGTCTCCTACGAGCAGTACTTC	TRBJ2-7	TRBV28	TRBD1	.
CAISEWRTSGGDTQYF	TGTGCCATCAGTGAGTGGAGGACTAGCGGGGGAGATACGCAGTATTTT	TRBJ2-3	TRBV10-3	TRBD2	.
CASRLQGGMAADTQYF	TGCGCCAGCAGACTTCAGGGTGGTATGGCGGCAGATACGCAGTATTTT	TRBJ2-3	TRBV5-1	.	.
CASSLNLANYGYTF	TGTGCCAGCAGCCTGAATCTTGCTAACTATGGCTACACCTTC	TRBJ1-2	TRBV5-6	.	.
CASLDTNTGELFF	TGCGCCAGCCTAGACACCAACACCGGGGAGCTGTTTTTT	TRBJ2-2	TRBV10-2	.	.
CAVSLGTGYGYTF	TGTGCCGTCTCACTCGGGACAGGGTATGGCTACACCTTC	TRBJ1-2	TRBV6-1	TRBD1	.
CASSLEDRGLYEQYF	TGTGCCAGCAGCTTGGAGGACAGGGGGCTCTACGAGCAGTACTTC	TRBJ2-7	TRBV7-2	TRBD1	.
CSVNDRSDETQYF	TGCAGCGTGAATGACAGGTCGGACGAGACCCAGTACTTC	TRBJ2-5	TRBV29-1	.	.
CATSDSNRSQFF	TGTGCCACCAGTGATTCAAACCGGTCGCAGTTCTTC	TRBJ2-1	TRBV24-1	.	.
CASIGLIYGYTF	TGTGCCAGCATTGGACTTATCTATGGCTACACCTTC	TRBJ1-2	TRBV6-1	.	.
CASITQTGDPQNIQYF	TGTGCCAGCATCACCCAAACAGGGGATCCCCAAAACATTCAGTACTTC	TRBJ2-4	TRBV27	TRBD1	.
CASSGWDTQRGNEQFF	TGTGCCAGCAGCGGTTGGGACACCCAACGAGGGAATGAGCAGTTCTTC	TRBJ2-1	TRBV9	.	.
CASSQSPGQEKLFF	TGTGCCAGCAGTCAATCCCCCGGACAGGAAAAACTGTTTTTT	TRBJ1-4	TRBV6-5	.	.
CASSYGATGGTDTQYF	TGTGCCAGCAGTTACGGGGCCACAGGGGGCACAGATACGCAGTATTTT	TRBJ2-3	TRBV6-5	TRBD1	.
CASSENSIRGQGAYGYTF	TGTGCCAGCAGCGAGAACTCTATCCGGGGCCAGGGGGCCTATGGCTACACCTTC	TRBJ1-2	TRBV9	TRBD1	.
CASSLGGGNTEAFF	TGTGCCAGCAGTTTAGGGGGTGGGAACACTGAAGCTTTCTTT	TRBJ1-1	TRBV12-3/TRBV12-4	.	.
CASSPGKDNYEQYF	TGTGCCAGCAGCCCGGGGAAGGACAACTACGAGCAGTACTTC	TRBJ2-7	TRBV7-2	.	.
CSARSQNYNSPLHF	TGCAGTGCTCGTTCACAAAACTATAATTCACCCCTCCACTTT	TRBJ1-6	TRBV20-1	.	.
CASSPLAGADNEQFF	TGTGCCAGCAGCCCGCTAGCGGGGGCCGACAATGAGCAGTTCTTC	TRBJ2-1	TRBV7-3	TRBD2	.
CATGSPSTDTQYF	TGCGCCACCGGGAGTCCTAGCACAGATACGCAGTATTTT	TRBJ2-3	TRBV10-1	.	once
CASSQEFNGGGAGEQYF	TGTGCCAGCAGCCAAGAGTTTAATGGCGGGGGGGCGGGGGAGCAGTACTTC	TRBJ2-5	TRBV4-2	TRBD2	.
CATSRPPGTDNEQFF	TGTGCCACCAGCAGACCCCCCGGGACAGACAATGAGCAGTTCTTC	TRBJ2-1	TRBV15	TRBD1	once
CASSSFRAGSYNEQFF	TGTGCCAGCAGTTCCTTCAGAGCGGGGAGCTACAATGAGCAGTTCTTC	TRBJ2-1	TRBV27	TRBD2	.
CASSSWDRDGYTF	TGTGCCAGCAGCTCATGGGACAGGGATGGCTACACCTTC	TRBJ1-2	TRBV5-4	TRBD1	once
CSASISGGSYEQYF	TGCAGTGCAAGCATTAGCGGGGGGTCTTACGAGCAGTACTTC	TRBJ2-7	TRBV20-1	TRBD2	.
CASSPSIDQPQHF	TGCGCCAGCAGCCCCTCCATTGATCAGCCCCAGCATTTT	TRBJ1-5	TRBV5-1	.	.
CSALGGGFAYEQYF	TGCAGTGCCCTAGGGGGGGGGTTCGCCTACGAGCAGTACTTC	TRBJ2-7	TRBV20-1	.	.
CASSSLTGRPVQETQYF	TGTGCCAGCAGCTCATTAACGGGGCGCCCCGTCCAAGAGACCCAGTACTTC	TRBJ2-5	TRBV11-2	.	.
CSVERGQGSGYTF	TGCAGCGTTGAAAGAGGACAGGGTAGTGGCTACACCTTC	TRBJ1-2	TRBV29-1	TRBD1	.
CASSQDRDRAFF	TGTGCCAGCAGCCAGGACCGGGACAGGGCTTTCTTT	TRBJ1-1	TRBV11-1	TRBD1	.
CATSRDQQAKGAFF	TGTGCCACCAGCAGAGATCAGCAGGCCAAGGGGGCTTTCTTT	TRBJ1-1	TRBV15	.	.
CASSQQGAKNIQYF	TGTGCCAGCAGCCAACAGGGGGCCAAAAACATTCAGTACTTC	TRBJ2-4	TRBV4-2	.	.
CASSFRDEETQYF	TGTGCCAGCAGCTTTAGGGACGAAGAGACCCAGTACTTC	TRBJ2-5	TRBV7-2	.	few
CASESNSGNTIYF	TGTGCCAGCGAGTCAAACAGTGGAAACACCATATATTTT	TRBJ1-3	TRBV18	.	.